The present entry profiles one T cell receptor (beta chain) with its context. This sample was included in a study of CD8 T cells in Susac syndrome. CDR1 is MNHEY, CDR2 SMNVEV, per germline (reference sequence). V was shortened by 6 bases and J by 7 bases, with 12 bases between the two germline ends. CDR3 length equals 12 residues. Reverse transcription of about 0.5 to 1 ug RNA used random hexamers. TCRdb redid the calling of the immunoSEQ multiplex PCR reads with MiXCR, one entry per CDR3 protein. The profile covers about 73,000 distinct CDR3 sequences, with about 94% appearing a single time and approximately 0.4% taken by the ten largest.

Sequencing was performed on CD8+ T cells from PBMCs. The origin of this receptor is a human donor with multiple sclerosis. The chain couples TRBV27 to TRBJ1-1; D not resolved. The CDR3 coding sequence is TGTGCCAGCAGCGGCGGTACCCTTGAAGCTTTCTTT. Its protein is CASSGGTLEAFF.